The 19 T cell receptor beta chains presented below share a single source sample, sequenced in a study of cytomegalovirus exposure and HLA in healthy donors. The study ran its PCR with 60 Vbeta and 13 Jbeta primers. The assay was immunoSEQ multiplex PCR, and TCRdb's table has in-frame clones only and misses some. Here the sample spans 100,000 to 150,000 clones, about 80% being singletons. Sequencing input: PBMCs. The origin of the receptors is a man in his thirties or forties in good health and CMV-seropositive.

The rearrangement joins TRBV29-1 to TRBJ2-1; 8 bases fit TRBD1. The ends lost 7 bases at V and 5 bases at J; junction bases unmatched: 4. CDR3 length: 12 residues. CDR1 is SQVTM, CDR2 ANQGSEA, per germline. The CDR3: CSGTGWDNEQFF. The CDR3 bases are TGCAGCGGGACAGGGTGGGACAATGAGCAGTTCTTC.

The V call is TRBV15, the J call TRBJ1-4; no clear D gene. Trimming removed 0 bases from V and 10 bases from J, with 18 bases in between. This CDR3 has 16 amino acids. Germline values: CDR1 LNHNV, CDR2 YYDKDF (reference sequence). CDR3 DNA: TGTGCCACCAGCAGAGATGCCCGGGGTGGTGCTGGAAAACTGTTTTTT. This codes for CATSRDARGGAGKLFF.

The chain has TRBV2 and TRBJ1-1; 7 bases are shared with TRBD1. The junction had 14 bases not matched to a gene; V was cut back by 4 bases and J by 3 bases. This CDR3 comprises 17 residues. CDR1 is SNHLY, CDR2 FYNNEI, per germline. CDR3 DNA sequence: TGTGCCAGCAGTGGACCCTCACCGACAGGGAAACACACTGAAGCTTTCTTT. Its protein is CASSGPSPTGKHTEAFF.

This rearrangement joins TRBV6-1 to TRBJ2-1, with TRBD2 matching 8 bases. V dropped 7 bases and J dropped 4; count of bases not matched to a gene: 6. From germline, CDR1 is MNHNS and CDR2 SASEGT. The CDR3 sequence is 14 residues long. CDR3 amino acids: CASTASSGYNEQFF. In DNA, the CDR3 is TGTGCCAGCACGGCGTCTAGCGGGTACAATGAGCAGTTCTTC.

J is TRBJ1-2 and V is TRBV29-1; possible D gene TRBD1, 5 bases. Germline values: CDR1 SQVTM, CDR2 ANQGSEA. Trimming left V 5 bases short and J 6 bases short, with 16 bases between. The CDR3 sequence is 13 residues long. CDR3 in amino acids: CSVLFLGEDGYTF. Here the CDR3 DNA reads TGCAGCGTTTTGTTCTTAGGGGAAGATGGCTACACCTTC.

This clone has a single count. This chain connects TRBV16 to TRBJ2-7; TRBD1 matches at 7 bases. This CDR3 contains 14 residues. The V gene end was trimmed by 4 bases and the J gene end by 3 bases; junction bases not matched to a gene: 6. CDR1 and CDR2 from the germline V gene are KGHSY and FQNENV. CDR3 bases: TGTGCCAGCAGCCTCCCGGGGACAGACTACGAGCAGTACTTC. Translation: CASSLPGTDYEQYF.

The chain couples TRBV7-2 to TRBJ1-1; 7 bases fit TRBD1. The CDR3 spans 14 residues. Germline assignment: CDR1 SGHTA and CDR2 FQGNSA. V shed 4 bases, J shed 4 bases, and the junction held 6 bases outside the gene matches. CDR3 DNA: TGTGCCAGCAGCTCCTACAGGGGCGGCACTGAAGCTTTCTTT. It yields the protein CASSSYRGGTEAFF.

The J gene is TRBJ1-1, the V gene TRBV6-1, with 10 nucleotides matching TRBD1. J gave up 6 bases and V 5 bases, and 3 bases lay outside the gene matches. In germline, CDR1 is MNHNS, CDR2 SASEGT. CDR3 length: 13 residues. CDR3 loop: CASSRDRGPEAFF. The CDR3 region has the DNA TGTGCCAGCAGTAGGGACAGGGGCCCTGAAGCTTTCTTT.

The chain has TRBV11-2 and TRBJ2-7; no clear D. Germline V lookup: CDR1 SGHAT, CDR2 FQNNGV. With 6 bases removed from V and 1 base from J, the gap between germline ends came to 19 bases. The CDR3 length is 16 residues. The CDR3 loop reads CASRHLEYHYSYEQYF. The CDR3 coding sequence is TGTGCCAGCAGACATCTAGAATATCATTATTCCTACGAGCAGTACTTC.

This chain links TRBV7-8 with TRBJ2-5, with 10 bases identical to TRBD1. The germline V gene encodes CDR1 SGHVS and CDR2 FQNEAQ. This CDR3 has 15 amino acids. The ends lost 4 bases at V and 5 bases at J; junction bases unmatched: 7. The CDR3 DNA is TGTGCCAGCAGCTCCGGACAGGGGGAGTTGGAGACCCAGTACTTC. Its protein product is CASSSGQGELETQYF.

This clone was detected once. The V and J genes are TRBV4-2 and TRBJ1-1, with D tentatively TRBD1 (6 bases). CDR1 is LGHNA, CDR2 YNFKEQ, per germline. This CDR3 has 15 residues. V was clipped by 1 base and J by 0 bases, with 9 bases between them. In DNA, the CDR3 is TGTGCCAGCAGCCAAGGGGGGCGTATGAACACTGAAGCTTTCTTT. This sequence encodes CASSQGGRMNTEAFF.

This rearrangement joins TRBV14 to TRBJ2-5, with unresolved D. The CDR3 totals 13 residues. Trimming stripped 0 bases from V and 8 bases from J, with 10 bases between. Germline V lookup: CDR1 SGHDN, CDR2 FVKESK. The CDR3 nucleotides are TGTGCCAGCAGCCAAGATCATACGAGTACCCAGTACTTC. Its protein is CASSQDHTSTQYF.

The chain couples TRBV7-3 to TRBJ2-2; D possibly corresponds to TRBD1 (5 bases). V shed 2 bases and J shed 5 bases, with 12 bases lying between them. This CDR3 is built from 15 residues. Germline V lookup: CDR1 SGHTA, CDR2 FQGTGA. CDR3 DNA: TGTGCCAGCAGCTTAGATGGGGCTAGGACCGGGGAGCTGTTTTTT. Amino acid sequence: CASSLDGARTGELFF. The whole variable domain, filled in from reference TRBV7-3 and TRBJ2-2, reads GAGVSQTPSNKVTEKGKYVELRCDPISGHTALYWYRQSLGQGPEFLIYFQGTGAADDSGLPNDRFFAVRPEGSVSTLKIQRTERGDSAVYLCASSLDGARTGELFFGEGSRLTVL.

The gene calls are TRBV6-5 and TRBJ1-1; possible D gene TRBD1, 5 bases. Per germline, CDR1 MNHEY and CDR2 SVGAGI. This CDR3 has 11 residues. The V and J ends lost 2 bases and 10 bases respectively, with 8 bases between them. The CDR3 spells CASSYKGLAFF. Written as DNA, the CDR3 is TGTGCCAGCAGTTACAAGGGGTTAGCTTTCTTT.

The chain combines TRBV4-1 with TRBJ1-1, with no clear D. This CDR3 has 15 amino acids. Germline assignment: CDR1 MGHRA and CDR2 YSYEKL. V was shortened by 3 bases and J by 1 base, with 12 bases between the two germline ends. Written as DNA, the CDR3 is TGCGCCAGCAGCCAGCCTACTTCCGGGAACACTGAAGCTTTCTTT. Its translation: CASSQPTSGNTEAFF.

The rearrangement uses TRBV11-2 and TRBJ2-7; tentative D call: TRBD2 (6 bases). This CDR3 comprises 14 residues. Per the germline V gene, CDR1 is SGHAT and CDR2 is FQNNGV. V lost 1 base to trimming and J lost 6 bases, with 13 bases between them. DNA of the CDR3: TGTGCCAGCAGCTTAGTTCACGGAGGGCGCGAGCAGTACTTC. Translated, it gives CASSLVHGGREQYF.

V is TRBV6-1 and J is TRBJ2-1; 7 bases agree with TRBD1. The germline V gene has CDR1 MNHNS and CDR2 SASEGT. With 5 bases clipped from V and 4 bases from J, the junction kept 8 bases outside the gene matches. The CDR3 length is 15 residues. CDR3 in amino acids: CASSKGTDPYNEQFF. The CDR3 DNA is TGTGCCAGCAGTAAAGGGACAGATCCATACAATGAGCAGTTCTTC.

The chain carries TRBV6-5 and TRBJ2-3; D is possibly TRBD1 (5 bases). The CDR3 spans 13 residues. Trimming stripped 6 bases from V and 1 base from J, with 8 bases between. Germline CDR1 MNHEY, CDR2 SVGAGI. The CDR3 loop reads CASRPQGTDTQYF. DNA for the CDR3: TGTGCCAGCAGGCCACAGGGCACAGATACGCAGTATTTT.

This clone was seen only a few times. V gene TRBV19 combines with J gene TRBJ2-2, with D perhaps TRBD1 (6 bases). V gave up 4 bases and J gave up 5 bases, with 17 bases separating them. CDR3 size: 16 residues. CDR1 is LNHDA, CDR2 SQIVND, per germline (reference sequence). The CDR3 region is CASSTSTRGGTGELFF. The CDR3 region has the DNA TGTGCCAGTAGTACATCGACCAGGGGTGGGACCGGGGAGCTGTTTTTT.